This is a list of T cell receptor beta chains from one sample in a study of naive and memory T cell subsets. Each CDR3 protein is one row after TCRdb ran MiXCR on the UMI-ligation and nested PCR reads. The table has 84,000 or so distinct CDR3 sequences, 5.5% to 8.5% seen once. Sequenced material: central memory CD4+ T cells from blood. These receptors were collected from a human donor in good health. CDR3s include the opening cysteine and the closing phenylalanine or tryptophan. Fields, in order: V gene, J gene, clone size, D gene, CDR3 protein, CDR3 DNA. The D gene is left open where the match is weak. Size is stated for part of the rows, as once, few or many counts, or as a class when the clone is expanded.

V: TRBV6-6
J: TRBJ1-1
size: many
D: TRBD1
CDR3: CASRRQGTEAFF
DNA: TGTGCCAGCAGAAGACAGGGGACTGAAGCTTTCTTT

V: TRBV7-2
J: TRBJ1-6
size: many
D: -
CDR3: CASSFRARENSPLHF
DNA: TGTGCCAGCAGCTTCAGGGCGAGGGAGAATTCACCCCTCCACTTT

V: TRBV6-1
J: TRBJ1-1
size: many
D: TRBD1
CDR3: CASSVGGQMNTEAFF
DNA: TGTGCCAGCAGTGTAGGGGGACAGATGAACACTGAAGCTTTCTTT

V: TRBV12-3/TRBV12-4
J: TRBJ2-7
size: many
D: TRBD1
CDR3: CASRTGTAGEQYF
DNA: TGTGCCAGCAGAACAGGGACAGCTGGCGAGCAGTACTTC

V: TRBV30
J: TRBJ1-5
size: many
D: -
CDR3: CAWSNVLLGTQPQHF
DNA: TGTGCCTGGAGTAACGTACTCCTAGGGACGCAGCCCCAGCATTTT

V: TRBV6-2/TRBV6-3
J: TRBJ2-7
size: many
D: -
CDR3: CASSYRAYYEQYF
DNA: TGTGCCAGCAGTTATAGGGCTTACTACGAGCAGTACTTC

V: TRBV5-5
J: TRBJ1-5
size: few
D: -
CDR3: CASSWGPNQPQHF
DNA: TGTGCCAGCAGCTGGGGCCCCAATCAGCCCCAGCATTTT

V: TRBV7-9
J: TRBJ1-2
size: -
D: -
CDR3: CASTDPGGYTF
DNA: TGTGCCAGCACGGACCCGGGAGGCTACACCTTC

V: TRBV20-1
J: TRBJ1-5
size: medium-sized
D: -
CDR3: CSARNRAGGGQPQHF
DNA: TGCAGTGCTAGAAACAGGGCGGGGGGTGGTCAGCCCCAGCATTTT

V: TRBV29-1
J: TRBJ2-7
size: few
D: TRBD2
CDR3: CSVSSSGASYEQYF
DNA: TGCAGCGTTTCATCTAGCGGGGCGAGCTACGAGCAGTACTTC

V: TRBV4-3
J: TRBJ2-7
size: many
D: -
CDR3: CASSYQTGSAYEQYF
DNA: TGCGCCAGCAGCTACCAAACAGGGTCGGCCTACGAGCAGTACTTC

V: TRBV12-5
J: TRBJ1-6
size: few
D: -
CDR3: CASGLTDRNSSPLHF
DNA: TGTGCTAGTGGTTTGACCGACAGAAATTCTTCACCCCTCCACTTT

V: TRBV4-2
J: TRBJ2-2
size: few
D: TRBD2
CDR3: CASSHPGLAGGRTGELFF
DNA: TGTGCCAGCAGTCACCCGGGACTAGCGGGGGGGCGTACCGGGGAGCTGTTTTTT

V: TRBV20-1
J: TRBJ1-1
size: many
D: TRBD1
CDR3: CSAKGQGGVMNTEAFF
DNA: TGCAGTGCTAAGGGACAGGGCGGGGTAATGAACACTGAAGCTTTCTTT

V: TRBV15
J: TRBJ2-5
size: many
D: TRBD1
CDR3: CATSAQGAGKTQYF
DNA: TGTGCCACCAGCGCGCAGGGGGCCGGAAAGACCCAGTACTTC

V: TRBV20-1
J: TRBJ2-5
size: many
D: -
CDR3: CSARTTRGETQYF
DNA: TGCAGTGCTAGAACAACTAGGGGTGAGACCCAGTACTTC

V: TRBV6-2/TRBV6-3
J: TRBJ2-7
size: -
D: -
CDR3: CASSLTRNEQYF
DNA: TGTGCCAGCAGTTTGACACGGAACGAGCAGTACTTC

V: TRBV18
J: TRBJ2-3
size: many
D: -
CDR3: CASSPSQGRADTQYF
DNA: TGTGCCAGCTCACCCTCACAGGGAAGGGCAGATACGCAGTATTTT

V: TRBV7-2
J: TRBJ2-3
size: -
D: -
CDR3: CASSYRPSETDTQYF
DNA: TGTGCCAGCAGCTATCGGCCTAGTGAAACAGATACGCAGTATTTT

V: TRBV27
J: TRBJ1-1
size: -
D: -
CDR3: CASSLSGRNTEAFF
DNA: TGTGCCAGCAGTTTATCAGGGAGAAACACTGAAGCTTTCTTT

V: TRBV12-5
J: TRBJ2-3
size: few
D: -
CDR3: CASGLVYIGETQYF
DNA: TGTGCTAGTGGTTTGGTATATATAGGGGAGACGCAGTATTTT

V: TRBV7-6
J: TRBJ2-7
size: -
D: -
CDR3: CASSLWVGSEQYF
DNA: TGTGCCAGCAGCTTATGGGTCGGTAGCGAGCAGTACTTC

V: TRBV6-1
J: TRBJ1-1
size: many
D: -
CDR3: CASSEETEAFF
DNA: TGTGCCAGCAGTGAAGAAACCGAAGCTTTCTTT

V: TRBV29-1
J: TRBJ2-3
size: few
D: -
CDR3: CSVPSGAALAKGTDTQYF
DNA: TGCAGCGTCCCATCGGGGGCTGCCCTAGCGAAAGGCACAGATACGCAGTATTTT

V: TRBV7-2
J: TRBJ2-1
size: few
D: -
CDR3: CASSLRPLGSYNEQFF
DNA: TGTGCCAGCAGCTTGCGGCCGCTGGGCTCCTACAATGAGCAGTTCTTC

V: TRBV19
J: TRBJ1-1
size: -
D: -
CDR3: CASSSDGARNTEAFF
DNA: TGTGCCAGTAGTTCCGACGGGGCCAGGAACACTGAAGCTTTCTTT

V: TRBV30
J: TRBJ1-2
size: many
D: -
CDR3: CAWRYSGSTGYTF
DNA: TGTGCCTGGAGATACTCCGGCAGTACGGGCTACACCTTC

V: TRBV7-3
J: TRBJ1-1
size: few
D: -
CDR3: CASSLTGQGEAFF
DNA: TGTGCCAGCAGCTTAACGGGGCAGGGGGAAGCTTTCTTT

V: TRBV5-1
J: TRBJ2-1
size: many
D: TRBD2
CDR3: CASRPGTSGAAYNEQFF
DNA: TGCGCCAGCAGGCCTGGGACTAGCGGGGCCGCCTACAATGAGCAGTTCTTC

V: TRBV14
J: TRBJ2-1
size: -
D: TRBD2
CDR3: CASSHSGTSGSYNEQFF
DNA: TGTGCCAGCAGCCATTCCGGGACTAGCGGATCCTACAATGAGCAGTTCTTC

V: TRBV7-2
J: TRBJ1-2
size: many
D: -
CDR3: CASSLGWSGKPHGYTF
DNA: TGTGCCAGCAGCTTAGGATGGTCAGGGAAACCCCATGGCTACACCTTC

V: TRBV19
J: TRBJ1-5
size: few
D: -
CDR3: CASSIVATTNQPQHF
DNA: TGTGCCAGTAGTATAGTGGCGACAACTAATCAGCCCCAGCATTTT

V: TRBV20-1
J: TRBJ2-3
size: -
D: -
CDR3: CSAPIGSPARVDTQYF
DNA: TGCAGTGCTCCGATCGGGTCTCCCGCCCGGGTAGATACGCAGTATTTT

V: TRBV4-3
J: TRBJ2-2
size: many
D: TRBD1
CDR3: CASSQDLLVTGVGELFF
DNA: TGCGCCAGCAGCCAAGATCTTCTGGTCACAGGGGTTGGGGAGCTGTTTTTT

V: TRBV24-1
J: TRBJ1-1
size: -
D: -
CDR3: CATRGQGTGNTEAFF
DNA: TGTGCCACCAGAGGCCAGGGGACGGGGAACACTGAAGCTTTCTTT

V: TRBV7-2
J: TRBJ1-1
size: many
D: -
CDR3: CASSPGSRRGTEAFF
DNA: TGTGCCAGCAGCCCTGGGTCCCGGCGGGGCACTGAAGCTTTCTTT

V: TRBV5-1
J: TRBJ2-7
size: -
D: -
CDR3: CASSSRPGAYEQYF
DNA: TGCGCCAGCAGCTCCCGACCTGGGGCCTACGAGCAGTACTTC

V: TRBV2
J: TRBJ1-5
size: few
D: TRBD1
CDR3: CASTGTGPNQPQHF
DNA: TGTGCCAGCACCGGGACAGGACCCAATCAGCCCCAGCATTTT

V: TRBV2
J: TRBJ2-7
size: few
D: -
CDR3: CASSIDRSLSYEQYF
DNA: TGTGCCAGCAGTATCGACAGGAGTCTCTCCTACGAGCAGTACTTC

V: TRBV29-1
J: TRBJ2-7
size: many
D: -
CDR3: CSVGAQGGREQYF
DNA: TGCAGCGTTGGAGCACAGGGAGGGCGCGAGCAGTACTTC

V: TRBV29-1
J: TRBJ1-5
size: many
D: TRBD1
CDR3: CSVSKGQGSYQPQHF
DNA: TGCAGCGTTAGCAAAGGACAGGGAAGTTATCAGCCCCAGCATTTT

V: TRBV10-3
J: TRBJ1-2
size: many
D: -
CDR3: CAIGAGASGYTF
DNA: TGTGCCATCGGCGCAGGGGCCTCTGGCTACACCTTC

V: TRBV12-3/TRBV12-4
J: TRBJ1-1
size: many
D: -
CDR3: CASSLGPFGTEAFF
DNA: TGTGCCAGCAGTTTGGGGCCCTTTGGCACTGAAGCTTTCTTT

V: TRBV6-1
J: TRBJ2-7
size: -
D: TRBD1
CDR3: CASNEQGASEQYF
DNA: TGTGCCAGCAATGAACAGGGGGCTAGCGAGCAGTACTTC

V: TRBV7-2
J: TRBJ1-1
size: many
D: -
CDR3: CASSLVRATEAFF
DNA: TGTGCCAGCAGCTTAGTCCGGGCCACTGAAGCTTTCTTT

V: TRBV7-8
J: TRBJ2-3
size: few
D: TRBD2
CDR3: CASSLRSAGGTDTQYF
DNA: TGTGCCAGCAGCCTCCGCTCAGCGGGAGGAACAGATACGCAGTATTTT

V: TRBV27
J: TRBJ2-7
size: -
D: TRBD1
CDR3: CASGQAPYEQYF
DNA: TGTGCCAGTGGACAGGCCCCCTACGAGCAGTACTTC

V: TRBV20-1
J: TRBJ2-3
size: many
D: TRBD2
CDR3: CSAAGGNTDTQYF
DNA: TGCAGTGCAGCGGGGGGGAACACAGATACGCAGTATTTT

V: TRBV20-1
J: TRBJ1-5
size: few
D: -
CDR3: CSARDRDYSNQPQHF
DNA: TGCAGTGCTAGAGACAGGGATTATAGCAATCAGCCCCAGCATTTT